These T cell receptor beta chains were read from a single sample in a study of T cell changes during pregnancy in multiple sclerosis. Libraries were prepared by immunoSEQ multiplex PCR; TCRdb keeps only in-frame clonotypes and omits some of them. The data show approximately 41,000 clones, 90% seen once. The sample in question was CD8+ T cells from peripheral blood mononuclear cells, obtained in the first trimester of pregnancy. These receptor sequences come from a female donor with multiple sclerosis, enrolled in a pregnancy study. CDR3s include the opening cysteine and the closing phenylalanine or tryptophan. A D gene is named only where the DNA matches it firmly. Rows may omit the clone size; those that give it use once, few, many or a size class.

j_call d_call clone_size v_call cdr3_nt cdr3_aa
TRBJ2-7 . . TRBV11-2 TGTGCCAGCAGCTTCGGGATTTACGGGAGCTACGAGCAGTACTTC CASSFGIYGSYEQYF
TRBJ1-2 . . TRBV19 TGTGCCAGTAGTGTGAGTAACTATGGCTACACCTTC CASSVSNYGYTF
TRBJ2-2 . . TRBV9 TGTGCCAGCAGCTGGGCCACCGGGGAGCTGTTTTTT CASSWATGELFF
TRBJ2-2 . . TRBV2 TGTGCCAGCATCCCGGGGGAAGGGCGGAGCACCGGGGAGCTGTTTTTT CASIPGEGRSTGELFF
TRBJ1-1 TRBD1 . TRBV5-1 TGCGCCAGCAGGTTGCGGGACAGGGCCTCCACTGAAGCTTTCTTT CASRLRDRASTEAFF
TRBJ2-7 . . TRBV21-1 TGTGCCAGCAGCATAGGGACTAGCGGGATCTACGAGCAGTACTTC CASSIGTSGIYEQYF
TRBJ2-7 . . TRBV4-3 TGCGCCAGCAGCCAAGAGTGGGACATTGGTTTATCTCGCTACGAGCAGTACTTC CASSQEWDIGLSRYEQYF
TRBJ1-1 TRBD1 . TRBV10-2 TGCGCCAGCAGTGATTGGACAGGCAGCGGCACTGAAGCTTTCTTT CASSDWTGSGTEAFF
TRBJ1-2 TRBD1 . TRBV7-8 TGTGCCAGCAGCTTAAAACAGGGGGGGCTCCTTAACTATGGCTACACCTTC CASSLKQGGLLNYGYTF
TRBJ2-2 TRBD1 . TRBV7-3 TGTGCCAGCACCACAACCGGGACAGAGTCCGGGGAGCTGTTTTTT CASTTTGTESGELFF
TRBJ2-1 TRBD2 . TRBV6-1 TGTGCCAGCTCCAGACTAGCGGAGCTCTACAATGAGCAGTTCTTC CASSRLAELYNEQFF
TRBJ2-1 . . TRBV11-1 TGTGCCAGCAGCTTTACGGGAGTGTCCTACAATGAGCAGTTCTTC CASSFTGVSYNEQFF
TRBJ2-7 . . TRBV9 TGTGCCAGCAATACCCAAGGCGGCGAGCAGTACTTC CASNTQGGEQYF
TRBJ2-1 TRBD2 . TRBV10-1 TGCGCCAGCAGCGGGGACTACATCAATGAGCAGTTCTTC CASSGDYINEQFF
TRBJ1-2 . once TRBV6-5 TGTGCCAGCAGCCCTGACAGGTTTGCTTACACCTTC CASSPDRFAYTF
TRBJ2-1 . . TRBV19 TGTGCCAGTAGCCGCACTAGTAGCTCCTACAATGAGCAGTTCTTC CASSRTSSSYNEQFF